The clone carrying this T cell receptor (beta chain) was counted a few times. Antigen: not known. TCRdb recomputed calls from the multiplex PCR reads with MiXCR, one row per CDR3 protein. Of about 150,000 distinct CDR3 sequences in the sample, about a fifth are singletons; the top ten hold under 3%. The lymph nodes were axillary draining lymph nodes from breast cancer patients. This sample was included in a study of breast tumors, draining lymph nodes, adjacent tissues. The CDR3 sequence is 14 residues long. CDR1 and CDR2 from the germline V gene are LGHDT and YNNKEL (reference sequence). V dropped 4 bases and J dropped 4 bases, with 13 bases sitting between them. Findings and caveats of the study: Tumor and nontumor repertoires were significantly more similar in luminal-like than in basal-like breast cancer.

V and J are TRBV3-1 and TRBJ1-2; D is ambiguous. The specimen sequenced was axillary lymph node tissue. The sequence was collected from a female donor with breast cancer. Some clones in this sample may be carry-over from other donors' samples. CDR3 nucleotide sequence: TGTGCCAGCAGCCGGAAAGGGCGCCGCTATGGCTACACCTTC. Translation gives CASSRKGRRYGYTF.